Listed below are T cell receptor beta chains from one sample, sequenced in a study of T cell repertoires in cytomegalovirus infection. Each CDR3 protein gets one entry after TCRdb re-called the reads with MiXCR. Counted here are hundreds of thousands of distinct CDR3 sequences, roughly 30% occurring once; the ten biggest clones make up over 15%. Their antigen targets remain unknown. The sample was cultured PBMCs, taken from culture after CMV antigen stimulation. These receptors were taken from a human donor in good health (CMV status not recorded). Some clones in this sample may be carry-over from other donors' samples. CDR3s include the opening cysteine and the closing phenylalanine or tryptophan. A D gene is named only where the DNA matches it firmly. Size tells how often a clone was seen (once, few, many) or the class of an expanded clone, and some rows leave it out.

d_call: -
j_call: TRBJ2-3
v_call: TRBV7-6
clone_size: -
cdr3_aa: CASSLVVAVTDTQYF
cdr3_nt: TGTGCCAGCAGCTTAGTTGTAGCGGTCACAGATACGCAGTATTTT

d_call: -
j_call: TRBJ2-7
v_call: TRBV7-2
clone_size: few
cdr3_aa: CASSIPRASGSYEQYF
cdr3_nt: TGTGCCAGCAGCATACCTCGAGCCTCGGGCTCCTACGAGCAGTACTTC

d_call: TRBD1
j_call: TRBJ1-5
v_call: TRBV7-9
clone_size: few
cdr3_aa: CASSPTGDGNQPQHF
cdr3_nt: TGTGCCAGCAGCCCTACAGGGGACGGCAATCAGCCCCAGCATTTT

d_call: TRBD1
j_call: TRBJ2-1
v_call: TRBV18
clone_size: -
cdr3_aa: CASSRSQGGEQFF
cdr3_nt: TGTGCCAGCTCACGGTCTCAAGGGGGCGAGCAGTTCTTC

d_call: -
j_call: TRBJ2-3
v_call: TRBV28
clone_size: -
cdr3_aa: CASSFLGQNTQYF
cdr3_nt: TGTGCCAGCAGTTTCCTGGGACAAAATACGCAGTATTTT

d_call: TRBD2
j_call: TRBJ2-7
v_call: TRBV6-2/TRBV6-3
clone_size: -
cdr3_aa: CASSSRKRLAGGQGPYEQYF
cdr3_nt: TGTGCCAGCAGTTCGCGCAAAAGACTAGCGGGAGGGCAAGGACCCTACGAGCAGTACTTC

d_call: TRBD1
j_call: TRBJ1-4
v_call: TRBV6-1
clone_size: -
cdr3_aa: CASRGTVLNEKLFF
cdr3_nt: TGTGCCAGCAGAGGGACAGTGCTTAATGAAAAACTGTTTTTT

d_call: -
j_call: TRBJ1-6
v_call: TRBV19
clone_size: many
cdr3_aa: CASSISGTISSYNSPLHF
cdr3_nt: TGTGCCAGTAGTATCTCAGGAACAATCAGCTCCTATAATTCACCCCTCCACTTT

d_call: -
j_call: TRBJ2-1
v_call: TRBV6-2/TRBV6-3
clone_size: few
cdr3_aa: CASSLAINGNEQFF
cdr3_nt: TGTGCCAGCAGTTTAGCTATAAATGGGAATGAGCAGTTCTTC

d_call: -
j_call: TRBJ1-2
v_call: TRBV19
clone_size: -
cdr3_aa: CASRSGYFGYGYTF
cdr3_nt: TGTGCCAGTAGGTCAGGGTATTTTGGCTATGGCTACACCTTC

d_call: -
j_call: TRBJ2-1
v_call: TRBV18
clone_size: -
cdr3_aa: CASSHRENEQFF
cdr3_nt: TGTGCCAGCTCTCACAGGGAAAATGAGCAGTTCTTC

d_call: -
j_call: TRBJ1-1
v_call: TRBV7-2
clone_size: many
cdr3_aa: CASSLFSGTEAFF
cdr3_nt: TGTGCCAGCAGCTTATTTTCCGGGACTGAAGCTTTCTTT